A selection of T cell receptor beta chains follows, all from one sample in a study of identical twins. TCRdb ran MiXCR on the 5' RACE reads and lists one entry per CDR3 protein. The sample includes a few hundred thousand distinct CDR3 sequences, less than 25% of them seen just once. In addition, the sample was reused for a study of T cells expressing NK-cell markers.

Material: CD4+ T cells sorted from blood. The receptors originated from a woman between 18 and 29 years old in good health. Each CDR3 is given without its conserved first and last residue. The order of the fields is V gene, D gene, CDR3 protein. D genes are given only for firm matches.

TRBV5-1 | TRBD2 | ASGKVQREFYEQF
TRBV10-3 | - | AISAVSYEQY
TRBV20-1 | - | SASGTDTQY
TRBV5-1 | TRBD1 | ASSLDGDRGLYEQY
TRBV20-1 | TRBD1 | SASDRGLHEQY
TRBV9 | - | ASSVRVTGANVLT
TRBV20-1 | TRBD2 | SGSGGTSGKNEQF
TRBV20-1 | - | SARALPGASYEQY
TRBV3-1 | - | ASSQGPGDYEQY
TRBV11-2 | TRBD1 | ASSPSPGQGTYEQY
TRBV12-3/TRBV12-4 | - | ASSSRETQY
TRBV12-3/TRBV12-4 | - | ASSLAARGGYGYT
TRBV20-1 | TRBD2 | SASLLTSAVLLTQY
TRBV7-7 | - | ASSPGGRTDTQY
TRBV14 | - | ASSQVRGIHEKLF
TRBV6-5 | TRBD2 | ASSLSGRETQY
TRBV30 | - | AWSVREKLF
TRBV29-1 | - | SVVGWDTEAF
TRBV2 | - | ASVVGNEQF
TRBV19 | - | ASTDRSNQPQH
TRBV20-1 | - | SARDGGSTDTQY
TRBV19 | - | ASTPQGGRVTGELF
TRBV5-6 | TRBD2 | ASSHPTSGSGRANVLT
TRBV7-8 | TRBD2 | ASSLGPVTSGYNEQF
TRBV12-3/TRBV12-4 | TRBD1 | ASSPHPTGEVNYGYT
TRBV10-3 | TRBD2 | ATQPLAGGGNEQF
TRBV9 | - | ASSPGAGSSRYEQY
TRBV7-6 | TRBD2 | ASSEGLAGAYEQF
TRBV6-4 | - | ASSDAGANSPLH
TRBV29-1 | - | SVRENQETQY
TRBV5-6 | TRBD1 | ASSFDRVEYAEAF
TRBV20-1 | TRBD2 | SAILADTGELF
TRBV7-3 | - | ASSLLEGEQY
TRBV6-1 | TRBD1 | ASSQTGDRGYT
TRBV5-6 | TRBD2 | ASSLANLAENNEQF
TRBV29-1 | TRBD2 | SVLLAGAYEQY
TRBV5-1 | - | ASSLANWGRGKTIY
TRBV30 | - | AAHGANYGYT
TRBV20-1 | - | SARGDRFSNQPQH
TRBV18 | - | ASSIQSFWGDEQF
TRBV7-2 | - | ASSFRGAAGYT
TRBV20-1 | - | SASLQGGTEAF
TRBV9 | TRBD2 | ASSVDPIGRERYEQY
TRBV9 | TRBD2 | ASNRLAGETQY
TRBV12-3/TRBV12-4 | TRBD1 | ASRAGTVNSPLH